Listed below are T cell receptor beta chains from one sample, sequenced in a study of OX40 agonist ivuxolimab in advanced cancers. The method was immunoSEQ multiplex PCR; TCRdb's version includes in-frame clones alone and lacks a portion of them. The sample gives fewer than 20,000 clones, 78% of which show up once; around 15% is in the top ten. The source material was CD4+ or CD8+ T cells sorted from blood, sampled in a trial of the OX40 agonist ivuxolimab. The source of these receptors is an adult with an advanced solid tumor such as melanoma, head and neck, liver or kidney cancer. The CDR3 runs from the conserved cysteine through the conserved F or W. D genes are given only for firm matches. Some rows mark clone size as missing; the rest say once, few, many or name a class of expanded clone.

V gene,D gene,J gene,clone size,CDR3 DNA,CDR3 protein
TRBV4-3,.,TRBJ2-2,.,TGCGCCAGCAGCCAAGATCGGGCGAACACCGGGGAGCTGTTTTTT,CASSQDRANTGELFF
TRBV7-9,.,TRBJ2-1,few,TGTGCCAGCAGCCCCGCCGGGAGCAATGAGCAGTTCTTC,CASSPAGSNEQFF
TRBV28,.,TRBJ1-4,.,TGTGCCAGCAGTACAAGGGTGAGGGGCGGGGAAAAACTGTTTTTT,CASSTRVRGGEKLFF
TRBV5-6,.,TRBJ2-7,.,TGTGCCAGCAGCTTGGGGCAGTCCCCCCACGAGCAGTACTTC,CASSLGQSPHEQYF
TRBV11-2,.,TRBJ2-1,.,TGTGCCAGCAGCTTAGTGGGTGACAGGTGGTACAATGAGCAGTTCTTC,CASSLVGDRWYNEQFF
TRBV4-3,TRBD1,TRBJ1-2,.,TGCGCCAGCAGCCTTCGACAGGGGGGCGGCTACACCTTC,CASSLRQGGGYTF
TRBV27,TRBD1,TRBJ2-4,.,TGTGCCAGCAGTGACAGGGTTGCAACCAAAAACATTCAGTACTTC,CASSDRVATKNIQYF
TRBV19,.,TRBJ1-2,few,TGTGCCAGTAAAAAACACATCCCTAACTATGGCTACACCTTC,CASKKHIPNYGYTF
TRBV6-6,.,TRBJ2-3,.,TGTGCCAGCAGTTACGCACGCTCAGATACGCAGTATTTT,CASSYARSDTQYF
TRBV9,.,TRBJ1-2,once,TGTGCCAGCAGCGTAGGACCAGGGTGGTCGGATGGCTACACCTTC,CASSVGPGWSDGYTF
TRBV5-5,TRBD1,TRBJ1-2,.,TGTGCCAGCAGCTGGCCGGGACAGCTCTATGGCTACACCTTC,CASSWPGQLYGYTF
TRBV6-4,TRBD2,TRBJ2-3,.,TGTGCCAGCAGTCCTAGCGGGGGGGCCGGAACAGATACGCAGTATTTT,CASSPSGGAGTDTQYF
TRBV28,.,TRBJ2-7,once,TGTGCCAGCAGTCTCGAGGGGACCCCCTCCTACGAGCAGTACTTC,CASSLEGTPSYEQYF
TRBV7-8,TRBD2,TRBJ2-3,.,TGTGCCAGCAGCTCGGGACTAGCGGGAGCGGCGACAGATACGCAGTATTTT,CASSSGLAGAATDTQYF
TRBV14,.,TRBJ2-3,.,TGTGCCAGCAGCCCCCCAGGGACCACGCAGTATTTT,CASSPPGTTQYF
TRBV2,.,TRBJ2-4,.,TGTGCCAGCACGGCAGGTCCCCCCTGGGGAGCCAAAAACATTCAGTACTTC,CASTAGPPWGAKNIQYF
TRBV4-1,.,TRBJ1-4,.,TGCGCCAGCAGCCAAGTTACGGGCAGGGGTGAAAAACTGTTTTTT,CASSQVTGRGEKLFF
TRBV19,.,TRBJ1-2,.,TGTGCCAGTACGGATAGAACCTATGGCTACACCTTC,CASTDRTYGYTF